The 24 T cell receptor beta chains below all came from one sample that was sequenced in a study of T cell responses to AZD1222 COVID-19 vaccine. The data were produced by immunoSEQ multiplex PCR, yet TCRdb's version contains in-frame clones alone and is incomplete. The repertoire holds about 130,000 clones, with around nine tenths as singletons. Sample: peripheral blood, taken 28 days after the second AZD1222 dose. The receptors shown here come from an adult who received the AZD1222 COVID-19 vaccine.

The CDR3 region has the DNA TGTGCCAGCTCACTAAGGGGAACAACTAATGAAAAACTGTTTTTT. Translated: CASSLRGTTNEKLFF. The chain combines TRBV11-2 with TRBJ1-4; D perhaps matches TRBD1 (5 bases). CDR3 length: 15 residues. Germline assignment: CDR1 SGHAT and CDR2 FQNNGV. V lost 8 bases to trimming and J lost 0 bases, with 13 bases between them. Together with reference TRBV11-2 and TRBJ1-4, the CDR3 gives the full variable domain: EAGVAQSPRYKIIEKRQSVAFWCNPISGHATLYWYQQILGQGPKLLIQFQNNGVVDDSQLPKDRFSAERLKGVDSTLKIQPAKLEDSAVYLCASSLRGTTNEKLFFGSGTQLSVL.

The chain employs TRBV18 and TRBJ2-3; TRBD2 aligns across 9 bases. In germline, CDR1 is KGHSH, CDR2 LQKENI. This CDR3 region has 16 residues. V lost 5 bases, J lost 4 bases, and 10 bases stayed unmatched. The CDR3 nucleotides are TGTGCCAGCTCAAGGAATAGCGGGGGCGCCTCAGATACGCAGTATTTT. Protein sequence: CASSRNSGGASDTQYF.

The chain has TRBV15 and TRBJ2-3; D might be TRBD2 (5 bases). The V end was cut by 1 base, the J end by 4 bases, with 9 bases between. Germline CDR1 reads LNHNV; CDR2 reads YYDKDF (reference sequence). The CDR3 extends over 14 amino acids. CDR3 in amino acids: CATSRGGEADTQYF. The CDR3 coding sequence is TGTGCCACCAGCAGAGGGGGAGAGGCAGATACGCAGTATTTT.

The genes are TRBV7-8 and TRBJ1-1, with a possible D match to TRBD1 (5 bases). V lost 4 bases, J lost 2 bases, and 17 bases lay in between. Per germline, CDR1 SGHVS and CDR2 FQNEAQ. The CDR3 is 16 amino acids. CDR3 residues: CASSSRDRGSNTEAFF. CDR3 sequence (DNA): TGTGCCAGCAGCTCGAGGGACCGGGGTTCCAACACTGAAGCTTTCTTT. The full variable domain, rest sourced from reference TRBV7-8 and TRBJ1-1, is GAGVSQSPRYKVAKRGQDVALRCDPISGHVSLFWYQQALGQGPEFLTYFQNEAQLDKSGLPSDRFFAERPEGSVSTLKIQRTQQEDSAVYLCASSSRDRGSNTEAFFGQGTRLTVV.

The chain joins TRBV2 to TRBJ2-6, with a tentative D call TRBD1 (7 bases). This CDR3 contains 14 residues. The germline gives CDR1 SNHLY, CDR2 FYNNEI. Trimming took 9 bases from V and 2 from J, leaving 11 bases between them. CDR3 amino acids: CARQGTAGANVLTF. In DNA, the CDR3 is TGTGCCAGACAGGGGACTGCTGGGGCCAACGTCCTGACTTTC.

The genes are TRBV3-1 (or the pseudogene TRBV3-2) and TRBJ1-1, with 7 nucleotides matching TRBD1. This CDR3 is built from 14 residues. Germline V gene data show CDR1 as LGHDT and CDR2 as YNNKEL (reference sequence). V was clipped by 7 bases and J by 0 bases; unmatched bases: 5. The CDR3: CASNRQGLNTEAFF. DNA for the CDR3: TGTGCCAGCAACCGACAGGGCCTGAACACTGAAGCTTTCTTT.

The chain's CDR3 is CASSIGRTGLGAQHF. CDR3 in DNA: TGTGCCAGTAGTATAGGGCGGACAGGCCTGGGGGCCCAGCATTTT. The chain recombines TRBV19 with TRBJ1-5; TRBD1 aligns across 7 bases. Germline V gene data show CDR1 as LNHDA and CDR2 as SQIVND (reference sequence). The ends lost 1 base at V and 11 bases at J; junction bases unmatched: 11. The CDR3 extends over 15 amino acids. The variable domain in full, with the rest retrieved from reference TRBV19 and TRBJ1-5, is DGGITQSPKYLFRKEGQNVTLSCEQNLNHDAMYWYRQDPGQGLRLIYYSQIVNDFQKGDIAEGYSVSREKKESFPLTVTSAQKNPTAFYLCASSIGRTGLGAQHFGDGTRLSIL.

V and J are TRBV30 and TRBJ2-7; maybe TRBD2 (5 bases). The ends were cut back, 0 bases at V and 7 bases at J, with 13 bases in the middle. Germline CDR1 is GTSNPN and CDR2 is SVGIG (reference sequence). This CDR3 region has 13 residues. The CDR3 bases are TGTGCCTGGAGTGTTTGGCTAGCTAGGGAGCAGTACTTC. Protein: CAWSVWLAREQYF. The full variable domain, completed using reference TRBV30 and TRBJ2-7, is SQTIHQWPATLVQPVGSPLSLECTVEGTSNPNLYWYRQAAGRGLQLLFYSVGIGQISSEVPQNLSASRPQDRQFILSSKKLLLSDSGFYLCAWSVWLAREQYFGPGTRLTVT.

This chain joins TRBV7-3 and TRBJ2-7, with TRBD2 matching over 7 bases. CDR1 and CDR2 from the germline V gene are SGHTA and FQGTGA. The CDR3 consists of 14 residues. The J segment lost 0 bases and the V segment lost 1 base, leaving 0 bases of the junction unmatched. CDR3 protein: CASSLSGSSYEQYF. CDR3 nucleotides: TGTGCCAGCAGCTTAAGCGGGAGCTCCTACGAGCAGTACTTC. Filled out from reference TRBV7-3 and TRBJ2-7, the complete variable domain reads GAGVSQTPSNKVTEKGKYVELRCDPISGHTALYWYRQSLGQGPEFLIYFQGTGAADDSGLPNDRFFAVRPEGSVSTLKIQRTERGDSAVYLCASSLSGSSYEQYFGPGTRLTVT.

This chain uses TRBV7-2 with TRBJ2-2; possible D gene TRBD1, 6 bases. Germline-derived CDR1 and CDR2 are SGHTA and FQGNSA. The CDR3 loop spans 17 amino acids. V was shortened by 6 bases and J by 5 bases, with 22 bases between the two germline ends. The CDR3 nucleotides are TGTGCCAGCAGTAGGCAGGGGACCCGGGCAGGGACCGGGGAGCTGTTTTTT. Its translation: CASSRQGTRAGTGELFF. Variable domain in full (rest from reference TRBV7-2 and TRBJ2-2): GAGVSQSPSNKVTEKGKDVELRCDPISGHTALYWYRQSLGQGLEFLIYFQGNSAPDKSGLPSDRFSAERTGGSVSTLTIQRTQQEDSAVYLCASSRQGTRAGTGELFFGEGSRLTVL.

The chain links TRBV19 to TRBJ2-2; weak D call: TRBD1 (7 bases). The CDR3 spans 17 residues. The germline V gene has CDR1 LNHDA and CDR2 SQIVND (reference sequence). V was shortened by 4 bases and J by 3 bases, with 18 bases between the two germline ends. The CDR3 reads CASSRRRGQGDTGELFF. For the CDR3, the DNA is TGTGCCAGTAGTAGAAGGAGGGGGCAGGGGGACACCGGGGAGCTGTTTTTT.

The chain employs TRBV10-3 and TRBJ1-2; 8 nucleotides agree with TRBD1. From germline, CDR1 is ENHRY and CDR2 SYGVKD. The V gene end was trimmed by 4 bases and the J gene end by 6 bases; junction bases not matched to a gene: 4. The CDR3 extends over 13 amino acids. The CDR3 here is CAISGAQGDGYTF. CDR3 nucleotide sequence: TGTGCCATCAGTGGCGCACAGGGGGATGGCTACACCTTC.

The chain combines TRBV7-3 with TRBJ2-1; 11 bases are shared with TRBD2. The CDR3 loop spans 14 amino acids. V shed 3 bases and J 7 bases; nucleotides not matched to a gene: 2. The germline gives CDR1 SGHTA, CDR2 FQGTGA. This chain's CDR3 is CASSLGLAVNEQFF. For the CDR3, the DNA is TGTGCCAGCAGCTTGGGACTAGCGGTTAATGAGCAGTTCTTC.

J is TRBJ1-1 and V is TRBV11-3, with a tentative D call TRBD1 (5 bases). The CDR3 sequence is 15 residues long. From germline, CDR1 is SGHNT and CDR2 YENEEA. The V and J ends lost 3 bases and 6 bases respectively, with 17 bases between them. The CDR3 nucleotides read TGTGCCAGCAGCTTCTCTTCCCTTCAGGGCTCTGAAGCTTTCTTT. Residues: CASSFSSLQGSEAFF.

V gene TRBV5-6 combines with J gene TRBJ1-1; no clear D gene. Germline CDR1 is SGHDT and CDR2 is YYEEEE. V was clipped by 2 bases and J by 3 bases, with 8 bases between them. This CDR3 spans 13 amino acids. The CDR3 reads CASSFDRHTEAFF. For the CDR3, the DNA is TGTGCCAGCAGCTTTGACCGACACACTGAAGCTTTCTTT.

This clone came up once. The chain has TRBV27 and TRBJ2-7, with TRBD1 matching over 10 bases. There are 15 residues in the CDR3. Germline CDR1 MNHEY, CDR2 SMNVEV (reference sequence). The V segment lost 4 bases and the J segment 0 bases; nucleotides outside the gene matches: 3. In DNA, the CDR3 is TGTGCCAGCAGTTCCCGACAGGGGGCCTCCTACGAGCAGTACTTC. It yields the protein CASSSRQGASYEQYF.

CDR3 sequence: CASSDGTGGLRNIQYF. CDR3 sequence (DNA): TGCGCCAGCAGCGATGGGACAGGGGGGCTGAGAAACATTCAGTACTTC. The gene calls are TRBV5-1 and TRBJ2-4, with TRBD1 identical over 11 bases. The V gene end was trimmed by 4 bases and the J gene end by 6 bases; junction bases not matched to a gene: 9. CDR3 length: 16 amino acids. Germline values: CDR1 SGHRS, CDR2 YFSETQ.

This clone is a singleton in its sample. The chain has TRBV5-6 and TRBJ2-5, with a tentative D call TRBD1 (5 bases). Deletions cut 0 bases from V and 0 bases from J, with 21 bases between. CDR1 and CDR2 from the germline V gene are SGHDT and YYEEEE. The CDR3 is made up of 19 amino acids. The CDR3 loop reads CASSLGGPIVRRHQETQYF. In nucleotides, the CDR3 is TGTGCCAGCAGCTTGGGGGGCCCTATAGTACGAAGACACCAAGAGACCCAGTACTTC. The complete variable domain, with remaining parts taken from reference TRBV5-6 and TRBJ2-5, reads DAGVTQSPTHLIKTRGQQVTLRCSPKSGHDTVSWYQQALGQGPQFIFQYYEEEERQRGNFPDRFSGHQFPNYSSELNVNALLLGDSALYLCASSLGGPIVRRHQETQYFGPGTRLLVL.

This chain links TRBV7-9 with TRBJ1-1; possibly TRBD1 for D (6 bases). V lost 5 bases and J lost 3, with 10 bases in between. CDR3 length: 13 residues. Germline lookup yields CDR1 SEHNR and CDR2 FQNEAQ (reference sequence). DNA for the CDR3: TGTGCCAGCAGCCCCGAGGGGGACACTGAAGCTTTCTTT. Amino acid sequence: CASSPEGDTEAFF.

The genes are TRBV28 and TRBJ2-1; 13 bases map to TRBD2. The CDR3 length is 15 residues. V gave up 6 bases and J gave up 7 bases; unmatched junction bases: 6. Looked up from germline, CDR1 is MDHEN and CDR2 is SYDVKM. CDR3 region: CASSPPTSGGNEQFF. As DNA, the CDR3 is TGTGCCAGCAGCCCCCCGACTAGCGGGGGGAATGAGCAGTTCTTC.

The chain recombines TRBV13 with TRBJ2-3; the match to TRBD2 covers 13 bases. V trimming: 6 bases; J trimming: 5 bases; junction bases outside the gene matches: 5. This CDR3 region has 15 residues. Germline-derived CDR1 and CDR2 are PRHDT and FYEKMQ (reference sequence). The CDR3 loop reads CASRLAGGGRDTQYF. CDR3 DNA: TGTGCCAGCAGACTAGCGGGAGGGGGAAGAGATACGCAGTATTTT.

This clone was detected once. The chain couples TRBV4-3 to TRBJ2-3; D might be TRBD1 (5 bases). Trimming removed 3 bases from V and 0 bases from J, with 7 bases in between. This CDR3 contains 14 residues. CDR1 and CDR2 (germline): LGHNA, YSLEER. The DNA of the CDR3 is TGCGCCAGCAGCCAGACAGTGAGCACAGATACGCAGTATTTT. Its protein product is CASSQTVSTDTQYF.

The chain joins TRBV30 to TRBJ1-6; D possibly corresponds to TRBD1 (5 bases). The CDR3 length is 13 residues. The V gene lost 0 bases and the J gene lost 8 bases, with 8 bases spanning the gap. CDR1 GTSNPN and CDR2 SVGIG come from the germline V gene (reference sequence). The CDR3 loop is CAWSVEGDSPLHF. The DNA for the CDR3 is TGTGCCTGGAGTGTAGAAGGGGATTCACCCCTCCACTTT.

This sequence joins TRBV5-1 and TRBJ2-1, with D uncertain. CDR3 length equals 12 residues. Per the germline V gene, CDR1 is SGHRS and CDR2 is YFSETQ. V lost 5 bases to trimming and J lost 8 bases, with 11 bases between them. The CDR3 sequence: CASRRGVDEQFF. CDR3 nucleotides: TGCGCCAGCAGGAGAGGTGTCGATGAGCAGTTCTTC.